The 15 T cell receptor beta chains in this list originate from one sample, sequenced in a study of T cell responses to AZD1222 COVID-19 vaccine. Libraries were prepared by immunoSEQ multiplex PCR; TCRdb keeps only in-frame clonotypes and omits some of them. The sample has 72,000 or so clones, roughly nine tenths seen once. This sample comprised peripheral blood, obtained on day 0 of AZD1222 vaccination. The receptor set was obtained from an adult in good health.

This sequence joins TRBV29-1 and TRBJ1-2, with D perhaps TRBD1 (5 bases). The V end was cut by 0 bases, the J end by 3 bases, with 8 bases between. The CDR3 length is 13 residues. Germline-derived CDR1 and CDR2 are SQVTM and ANQGSEA. For the CDR3, the DNA is TGCAGCGTTGAAGAGGGGCGGTACTATGGCTACACCTTC. Translation: CSVEEGRYYGYTF. The full variable domain, with the rest looked up from reference TRBV29-1 and TRBJ1-2, is SAVISQKPSRDICQRGTSLTIQCQVDSQVTMMFWYRQQPGQSLTLIATANQGSEATYESGFVIDKFPISRPNLTFSTLTVSNMSPEDSSIYLCSVEEGRYYGYTFGSGTRLTVV.

This rearrangement joins TRBV27 to TRBJ1-2; 9 bases map to TRBD1. Per the germline V gene, CDR1 is MNHEY and CDR2 is SMNVEV (reference sequence). The V segment lost 5 bases and the J segment 4 bases; nucleotides outside the gene matches: 2. The length of the CDR3 is 13 residues. CDR3 DNA sequence: TGTGCCAGCAGTCCGGACAGGGGCTATGGCTACACCTTC. It codes for CASSPDRGYGYTF.

The count of this clone is one. The chain has TRBV3-1 (or the pseudogene TRBV3-2) and TRBJ1-2; a weak D match, TRBD1 (5 bases). The CDR3 totals 13 residues. Germline values: CDR1 LGHDT, CDR2 YNNKEL (reference sequence). V was clipped by 1 base and J by 4 bases, with 7 bases between them. The CDR3 bases are TGTGCCAGCAGCCAAGGGACAACCTATGGCTACACCTTC. As protein: CASSQGTTYGYTF.

The chain has TRBV11-3 and TRBJ2-5, with 9 bases lining up with TRBD2. The CDR3 is 16 residues long. J lost 7 bases, V lost 5 bases, and 14 bases had no gene match. Per germline, CDR1 SGHNT and CDR2 YENEEA. DNA of the CDR3: TGTGCCAGCAGCCCGGATGGGGCTAGCGGGATAGGGACCCAGTACTTC. This encodes CASSPDGASGIGTQYF. The full variable domain, in which reference TRBV11-3 and TRBJ2-5 provide the parts outside the CDR3, is EAGVVQSPRYKIIEKKQPVAFWCNPISGHNTLYWYLQNLGQGPELLIRYENEEAVDDSQLPKDRFSAERLKGVDSTLKIQPAELGDSAVYLCASSPDGASGIGTQYFGPGTRLLVL.

This chain joins TRBV6-5 and TRBJ1-6, with 7 nucleotides matching TRBD1. This CDR3 region has 14 residues. The germline V gene has CDR1 MNHEY and CDR2 SVGAGI. The J segment lost 7 bases and the V segment lost 6 bases, leaving 6 bases of the junction unmatched. CDR3 sequence (DNA): TGTGCCAGCAGATCGGGACAGAAAAATTCACCCCTCCACTTT. This translates into CASRSGQKNSPLHF.

The chain links TRBV11-1 to TRBJ1-5; no definite D call. Germline V gene lookup returns CDR1 SGHAT and CDR2 FQDESV (reference sequence). Between the trimmed V and J ends, which lost 1 base and 2 bases, there was a span of 6 bases. The CDR3 covers 14 residues. This CDR3 is CASSLGWGNQPQHF. CDR3 DNA: TGTGCCAGCAGCTTAGGCTGGGGCAATCAGCCCCAGCATTTT.

This sequence joins TRBV4-1 and TRBJ1-1; a weak D match, TRBD1 (5 bases). This CDR3 region has 14 residues. Germline values: CDR1 MGHRA, CDR2 YSYEKL. V lost 0 bases, J lost 0 bases, and 5 bases lay in between. The CDR3 reads CASSQEGLNTEAFF. DNA of the CDR3: TGCGCCAGCAGCCAAGAGGGGCTGAACACTGAAGCTTTCTTT.

The chain employs TRBV5-6 and TRBJ1-3; D is unresolved. Trimming removed 4 bases at V and 3 bases at J, with 5 bases between. The length of the CDR3 is 12 residues. CDR1 and CDR2 from the germline V gene are SGHDT and YYEEEE. The CDR3 here is CASSRLGNTIYF. CDR3 sequence (DNA): TGTGCCAGCAGCCGACTTGGAAACACCATATATTTT.

This chain links TRBV7-2 with TRBJ2-7, with D maybe TRBD1 (5 bases). Germline V gives CDR1 SGHTA, CDR2 FQGNSA. Trimming stripped 7 bases from V and 2 bases from J, with 18 bases between. The CDR3 runs 15 residues. CDR3 DNA: TGTGCCAGCACCTTTTCGACAGTTCAGACCTACGAGCAGTACTTC. Protein: CASTFSTVQTYEQYF.

V is TRBV7-8 and J is TRBJ2-1; maybe TRBD2 (6 bases). This CDR3 region has 13 residues. V lost 4 bases, J lost 15 bases, and 19 bases lay in between. Germline V gene lookup returns CDR1 SGHVS and CDR2 FQNEAQ. In DNA form, the CDR3 reads TGTGCCAGCAGCTCCAATCTAGCGTCCACACTGTTCTTC. Translating gives CASSSNLASTLFF.

This chain links TRBV19 with TRBJ2-7; 7 nucleotides align to TRBD1. Germline V gives CDR1 LNHDA, CDR2 SQIVND (reference sequence). CDR3 size: 15 residues. Germline trimming cut 5 bases from V and 4 bases from J; bases unmatched to any gene: 11. The CDR3: CASSLRTGQLYEQYF. Written as DNA, the CDR3 is TGTGCCAGTAGTCTCCGGACAGGCCAACTTTACGAGCAGTACTTC.

The chain uses TRBV4-3 and TRBJ1-3; D unresolved. Trimming cost V 0 bases and J 0 bases, with 12 bases left between them. The germline V gene encodes CDR1 LGHNA and CDR2 YSLEER. The length of the CDR3 is 17 residues. The CDR3 reads CASSQDYNGVSGNTIYF. CDR3 coding DNA: TGCGCCAGCAGCCAAGATTATAACGGGGTCTCTGGAAACACCATATATTTT.

This chain connects TRBV7-2 to TRBJ2-2, with 13 bases identical to TRBD2. CDR1 and CDR2 from the germline V gene are SGHTA and FQGNSA. Germline trimming cut 6 bases from V and 0 bases from J; bases unmatched to any gene: 10. CDR3 size: 19 residues. CDR3 sequence reads: CASRVGLAGDIANTGELFF. The CDR3 DNA reads as TGTGCCAGCAGGGTTGGACTAGCGGGAGATATTGCGAACACCGGGGAGCTGTTTTTT.

There are a few counts of this clone. This rearrangement joins TRBV6-5 to TRBJ1-2; the D gene is possibly TRBD1 (5 bases). Trimming took 4 bases from V and 4 from J, leaving 13 bases between them. Germline-derived CDR1 and CDR2 are MNHEY and SVGAGI. The CDR3 loop spans 14 amino acids. CDR3 residues: CASSSQGERYGYTF. The CDR3 DNA is TGTGCCAGCAGTTCTCAGGGTGAGCGCTATGGCTACACCTTC.

This clone has just a few counts. The V gene is TRBV24-1, the J gene TRBJ2-2; the D is unclear. This CDR3 region has 17 residues. V lost 0 bases, J lost 2 bases, and 12 bases lay in between. Germline-derived CDR1 and CDR2 are KGHDR and SFDVKD. This CDR3 is CATSDLQTISNTGELFF. Written as DNA, the CDR3 is TGTGCCACCAGTGATTTGCAAACGATCAGTAACACCGGGGAGCTGTTTTTT.